Below are 21 T cell receptor beta chains sequenced from a single sample in a study of radiotherapy plus CTLA-4 blockade in lung cancer. Only in-frame clones appear in the TCRdb table, and some are missing; sequencing was by immunoSEQ multiplex PCR. Seen here are tens of thousands of clones, roughly four fifths observed once, and the top ten hold 13% to 15%. This sample comprised peripheral blood, obtained from a patient treated with radiotherapy plus ipilimumab. Receptors were obtained from a human donor with non-small cell lung cancer that progressed on radiotherapy plus ipilimumab.

This sequence joins TRBV4-1 and TRBJ1-1; D unresolved. Trimming pared 2 bases from V and 5 bases from J, leaving 12 bases between. The V gene's germline CDR1 is MGHRA and CDR2 YSYEKL. The CDR3 runs 14 residues. The CDR3 DNA reads as TGCGCCAGCAGCCAACCCGTCAGTGGGACTGAAGCTTTCTTT. Protein sequence: CASSQPVSGTEAFF.

The rearrangement links TRBV7-2 to TRBJ2-7; tentatively, D is TRBD1 or TRBD2 (5 bases each). V was clipped by 1 base and J by 0 bases, with 16 bases between them. This CDR3 spans 17 amino acids. Germline CDR1 is SGHTA and CDR2 is FQGNSA. CDR3 coding DNA: TGTGCCAGCAGCTTAGAGGGTTTCGGGACGCTCTCCTACGAGCAGTACTTC. Its protein is CASSLEGFGTLSYEQYF.

This chain links TRBV5-4 with TRBJ2-5, with no clear D. The end of the DNA fits TRBJ2-7 better, so the J call may be wrong. This CDR3 region has 11 residues. Germline assignment: CDR1 SGHNT and CDR2 YYREEE (reference sequence). The CDR3 DNA sequence: TGTGCCAGCAGCTTGGGGGGCGAGCAGTACTTC. Translation: CASSLGGEQYF.

This clone turned up a few times. CDR3 coding DNA: TGTGCCAGCGGGAATCAGTTGTCCCTCTACGAGCAGTACTTC. This codes for CASGNQLSLYEQYF. The V and J genes are TRBV6-5 and TRBJ2-7; D is unresolved. Deletions cut 8 bases from V and 3 bases from J, with 17 bases between. The germline CDR1 and CDR2 sequences are MNHEY and SVGAGI. CDR3 length equals 14 residues.

This clone was found a few times. This chain connects TRBV9 to TRBJ2-5; 7 bases are a match to TRBD2. From germline, CDR1 is SGDLS and CDR2 YYNGEE. This CDR3 region has 16 residues. V gave up 4 bases and J gave up 5 bases; unmatched junction bases: 14. The CDR3 reads CASSPGGQVIGETQYF. DNA for the CDR3: TGTGCCAGCAGCCCGGGAGGTCAAGTAATAGGGGAGACCCAGTACTTC.

This clone was seen more than once but under ten times. This chain uses TRBV7-2 with TRBJ2-7; maybe TRBD1 (6 bases). Germline lookup yields CDR1 SGHTA and CDR2 FQGNSA. The CDR3 spans 15 residues. The V end was cut by 6 bases, the J end by 0 bases, with 15 bases between. CDR3 protein: CASSSQQGYSYEQYF. CDR3 coding DNA: TGTGCCAGCAGTTCCCAGCAGGGGTACTCCTACGAGCAGTACTTC.

This chain joins TRBV9 and TRBJ1-3; D unresolved. Germline V lookup: CDR1 SGDLS, CDR2 YYNGEE. Deletions cut 0 bases from V and 0 bases from J, with 7 bases between. The CDR3 spans 15 residues. The CDR3 region has the DNA TGTGCCAGCAGCGTAGGCGTCAGCTCTGGAAACACCATATATTTT. It is translated as CASSVGVSSGNTIYF.

This clone is labeled as medium-sized. CDR3 amino acids: CAWNGLGNQPQHF. In DNA form, the CDR3 reads TGTGCCTGGAATGGTTTGGGCAATCAGCCCCAGCATTTT. This rearrangement joins TRBV30 to TRBJ1-5; D is uncertain. This CDR3 has 13 residues. V gave up 4 bases and J gave up 2 bases, with 9 bases separating them. Germline lookup yields CDR1 GTSNPN and CDR2 SVGIG (reference sequence).

This clone was picked up a small number of times. The chain recombines TRBV27 with TRBJ2-1; 12 positions match TRBD2. V lost 2 bases to trimming and J lost 0 bases; unmatched junction nucleotides: 8. Per germline, CDR1 MNHEY and CDR2 SMNVEV (reference sequence). The CDR3 sequence is 19 residues long. This chain's CDR3 is CASSLMGLAGFSSYNEQFF. Written as DNA, the CDR3 is TGTGCCAGCAGTTTAATGGGACTAGCGGGCTTCAGCTCCTACAATGAGCAGTTCTTC.

This sequence joins TRBV25-1 and TRBJ2-3; 9 bases line up with TRBD1. The CDR3 runs 15 residues. The J segment lost 1 base and the V segment lost 4 bases, leaving 3 bases of the junction unmatched. Germline V gene lookup returns CDR1 MGHDK and CDR2 SYGVNS. CDR3 amino acids: CASSGRTGGTDTQYF. CDR3 nucleotides: TGTGCCAGCAGTGGCCGGACAGGGGGCACAGATACGCAGTATTTT.

This chain links TRBV28 with TRBJ2-5, with TRBD2 identical over 7 bases. This CDR3 has 14 residues. The germline V gene has CDR1 MDHEN and CDR2 SYDVKM. Trimming cost V 5 bases and J 2 bases; bases outside gene matches: 5. The CDR3 is CASSVGGLQETQYF. For the CDR3, the DNA is TGTGCCAGCAGTGTGGGGGGGTTGCAAGAGACCCAGTACTTC.

V gene TRBV4-2 combines with J gene TRBJ2-7; perhaps TRBD2 as D (5 bases). CDR1 LGHNA and CDR2 YNFKEQ come from the germline V gene. The CDR3 sequence is 15 residues long. Deletions cut 0 bases from V and 0 bases from J, with 9 bases between. The CDR3 protein is CASSQDAGNSYEQYF. The CDR3 coding sequence is TGTGCCAGCAGCCAAGATGCCGGGAACTCCTACGAGCAGTACTTC.

This clone was recorded a few times. The chain has TRBV9 and TRBJ1-1; TRBD1 is a possible D gene (6 bases). The germline V gene has CDR1 SGDLS and CDR2 YYNGEE. This CDR3 spans 14 amino acids. V lost 0 bases to trimming and J lost 2 bases, with 8 bases between them. The DNA of the CDR3 is TGTGCCAGCAGCGTAGAGGGGACAAACACTGAAGCTTTCTTT. It encodes CASSVEGTNTEAFF.

The rearrangement joins TRBV6-4 to TRBJ2-1, with 7 bases that match TRBD2. Germline CDR1 reads MRHNA; CDR2 reads SNTAGT. The junction had 8 bases not matched to a gene; V was cut back by 6 bases and J by 9 bases. This CDR3 is 13 amino acids long. As DNA, the CDR3 is TGTGCCAGCAGCCGACTAGCTCTGACTGAGCAGTTCTTC. Translating gives CASSRLALTEQFF.

The chain is built from TRBV7-2 and TRBJ1-1; no reliable D call. Germline V CDR1 and CDR2: SGHTA, FQGNSA. V lost 1 base and J 1 base, leaving 13 bases between the germline ends. The CDR3 is 16 amino acids. The DNA of the CDR3 is TGTGCCAGCAGCTTAGATGGGCGGATGGGGAACACTGAAGCTTTCTTT. This gives the protein CASSLDGRMGNTEAFF.

The sample holds one count of this clone. This chain connects TRBV6-1 to TRBJ2-7; a weak D match, TRBD1 (6 bases). In germline, CDR1 is MNHNS, CDR2 SASEGT. Trimming took off 6 bases at V and 2 bases at J, with 11 bases between the two ends. This CDR3 comprises 13 residues. CDR3 sequence (DNA): TGTGCCAGCAGACCACAGGGACCCTACGAGCAGTACTTC. This translates into CASRPQGPYEQYF.

The rearrangement links TRBV28 to TRBJ2-5; D gene ambiguous. This CDR3 has 16 residues. V dropped 4 bases and J dropped 2 bases, with 17 bases sitting between them. Looked up from germline, CDR1 is MDHEN and CDR2 is SYDVKM. The DNA for the CDR3 is TGTGCCAGCAGTTCCCCGTCAGAGCTCGGACAAGAGACCCAGTACTTC. Protein: CASSSPSELGQETQYF.

The count of this clone is one. This chain connects TRBV9 to TRBJ2-1, with D unclear. From germline, CDR1 is SGDLS and CDR2 YYNGEE. With 0 bases removed from V and 1 base from J, the gap between germline ends came to 8 bases. CDR3 length: 15 residues. The CDR3 coding sequence is TGTGCCAGCAGCGTAGCCCCAGATTCCTACAATGAGCAGTTCTTC. It codes for CASSVAPDSYNEQFF.

V is TRBV4-1 and J is TRBJ2-1; a possible D gene is TRBD2 (6 bases). The germline gives CDR1 MGHRA, CDR2 YSYEKL. The CDR3 consists of 13 residues. The V end lost 4 bases, the J end lost 6 bases, and 10 bases lay between the germline ends. The CDR3 region has the DNA TGCGCCAGCAGCCTCCGACTAGGCAATGAGCAGTTCTTC. Translating gives CASSLRLGNEQFF.

This clone was observed a single time. V usage is TRBV18 and J usage is TRBJ2-2; 10 nucleotides line up with TRBD2. In germline, CDR1 is KGHSH, CDR2 LQKENI. There are 17 residues in the CDR3. With V trimmed by 1 base and J by 5 bases, 7 bases remained unmatched. CDR3 nucleotides: TGTGCCAGCTCACCACGGGCTAGCGGGAGTCGAACCGGGGAGCTGTTTTTT. It specifies CASSPRASGSRTGELFF. Full variable domain (missing parts from reference TRBV18 and TRBJ2-2): NAGVMQNPRHLVRRRGQEARLRCSPMKGHSHVYWYRQLPEEGLKFMVYLQKENIIDESGMPKERFSAEFPKEGPSILRIQQVVRGDSAAYFCASSPRASGSRTGELFFGEGSRLTVL.

This clone was recorded once. This chain links TRBV11-1 with TRBJ1-6, with D possibly being TRBD1 (5 bases). Germline assignment: CDR1 SGHAT and CDR2 FQDESV (reference sequence). The V gene lost 3 bases and the J gene lost 8 bases, with 8 bases spanning the gap. The CDR3 consists of 13 residues. CDR3 protein: CASSFRGDSPLHF. The CDR3 nucleotides read TGTGCCAGCAGCTTCCGGGGGGATTCACCCCTCCACTTT.